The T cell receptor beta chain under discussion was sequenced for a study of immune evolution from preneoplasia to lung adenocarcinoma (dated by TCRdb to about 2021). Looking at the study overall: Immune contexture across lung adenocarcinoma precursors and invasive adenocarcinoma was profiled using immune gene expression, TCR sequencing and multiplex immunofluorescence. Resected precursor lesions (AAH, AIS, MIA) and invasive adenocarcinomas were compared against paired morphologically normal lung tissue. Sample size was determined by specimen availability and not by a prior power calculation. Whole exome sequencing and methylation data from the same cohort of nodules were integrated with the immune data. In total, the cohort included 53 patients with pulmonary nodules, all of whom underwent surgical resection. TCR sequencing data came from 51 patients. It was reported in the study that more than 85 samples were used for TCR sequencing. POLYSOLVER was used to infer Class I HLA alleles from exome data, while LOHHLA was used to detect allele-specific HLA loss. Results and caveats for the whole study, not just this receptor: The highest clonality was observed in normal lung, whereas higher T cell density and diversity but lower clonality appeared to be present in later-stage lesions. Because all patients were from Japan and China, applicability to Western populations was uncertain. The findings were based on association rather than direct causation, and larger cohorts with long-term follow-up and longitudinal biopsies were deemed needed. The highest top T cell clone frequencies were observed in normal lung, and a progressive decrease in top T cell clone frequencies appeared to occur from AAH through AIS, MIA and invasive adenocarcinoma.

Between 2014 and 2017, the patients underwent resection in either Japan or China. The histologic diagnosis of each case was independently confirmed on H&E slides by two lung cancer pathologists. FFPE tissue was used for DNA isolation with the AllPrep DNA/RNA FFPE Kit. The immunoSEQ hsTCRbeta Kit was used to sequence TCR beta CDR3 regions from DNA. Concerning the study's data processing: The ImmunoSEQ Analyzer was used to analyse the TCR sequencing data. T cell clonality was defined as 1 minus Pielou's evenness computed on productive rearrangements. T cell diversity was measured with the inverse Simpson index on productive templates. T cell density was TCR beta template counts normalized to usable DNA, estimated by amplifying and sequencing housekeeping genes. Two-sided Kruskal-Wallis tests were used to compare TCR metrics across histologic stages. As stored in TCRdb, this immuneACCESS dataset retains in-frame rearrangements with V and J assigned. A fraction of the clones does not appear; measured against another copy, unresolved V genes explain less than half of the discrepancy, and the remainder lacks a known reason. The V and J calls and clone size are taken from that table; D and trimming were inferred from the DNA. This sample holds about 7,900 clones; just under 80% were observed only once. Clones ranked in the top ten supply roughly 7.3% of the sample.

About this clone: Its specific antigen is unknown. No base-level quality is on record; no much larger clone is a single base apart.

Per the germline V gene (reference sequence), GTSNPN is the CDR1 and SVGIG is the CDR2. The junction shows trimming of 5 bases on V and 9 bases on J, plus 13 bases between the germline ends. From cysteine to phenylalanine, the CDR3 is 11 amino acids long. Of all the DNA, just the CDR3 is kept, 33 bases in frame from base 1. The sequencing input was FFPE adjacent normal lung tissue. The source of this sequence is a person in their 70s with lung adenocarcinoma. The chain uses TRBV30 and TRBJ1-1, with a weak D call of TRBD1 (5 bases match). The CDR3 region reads CAWLRQIQAFF. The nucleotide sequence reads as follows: TGTGCCTGGTTAAGACAGATTCAAGCTTTCTTT.